The rows below give T cell receptor beta chains drawn from one sample of a study of blood T cell repertoires in COVID-19. Profiled with immunoSEQ multiplex PCR; TCRdb holds only in-frame clones, not every one. In the table there are some 70,000 clones, over 70% of which are singletons. Material: peripheral blood. The source of these receptors is a human donor in a cohort sampled during active COVID-19. Both conserved end residues are part of each CDR3. Fields, in order: V gene, D gene, J gene, clone size, CDR3 DNA, CDR3 protein. D genes are given only for firm matches. Part of the rows lack a size; the others show once, few, many or a class for expanded clones.

>TRBV5-5|.|TRBJ2-7|.
TGTGCCAGCAGCTTGGCCGCGGGGGCCAACGAGCAGTACTTC
CASSLAAGANEQYF
>TRBV7-9|.|TRBJ1-1|.
TGTGCCAGCAGCTTAGGCGGTGTAAGTCTGAACACTGAAGCTTTCTTT
CASSLGGVSLNTEAFF
>TRBV30|TRBD2|TRBJ2-3|.
TGTGCCTGGAGTGACCTACTAGCGGATAGCACAGATACGCAGTATTTT
CAWSDLLADSTDTQYF
>TRBV5-1|TRBD1|TRBJ2-2|.
TGCGCCAGCAGGCCCGGGACAGGGAACACCGGGGAGCTGTTTTTT
CASRPGTGNTGELFF
>TRBV29-1|.|TRBJ1-2|.
TGCAGCGTTCCCAAAGGAGAAGGGGCTAACTATGGCTACACCTTC
CSVPKGEGANYGYTF
>TRBV19|.|TRBJ2-7|.
TGTGCCAGTAGTGGGCGGGACGGTTCCTACGAGCAGTACTTC
CASSGRDGSYEQYF
>TRBV7-3|TRBD2|TRBJ2-2|.
TGTGCCAGCAGTCCTAGACTAGCGGGAGTCACCGGGGAGCTGTTTTTT
CASSPRLAGVTGELFF
>TRBV7-9|TRBD1|TRBJ1-5|.
TGTGCCAGCAGCCACCCCCAGGGGGCTGGCAATCAGCCCCAGCATTTT
CASSHPQGAGNQPQHF
>TRBV10-3|TRBD1|TRBJ2-7|few
TGTGCCATCAGTGAGGTGACAGGGCTTCACAACGAGCAGTACTTC
CAISEVTGLHNEQYF
>TRBV7-2|TRBD1|TRBJ1-2|few
TGTGCCAGCAGCTTAGTCGTTTGGGACAGGGATGGCTACACCTTC
CASSLVVWDRDGYTF
>TRBV6-6|.|TRBJ1-4|once
TGTGCCAGCATGGGAGAGGCGGCAGGAAGCAATGAAAAACTGTTTTTT
CASMGEAAGSNEKLFF